The 21 T cell receptor beta chains below come from one sample, sequenced in a study of cytomegalovirus exposure and HLA in healthy donors. Primers included in the PCR were 60 Vbeta and 13 Jbeta primers. Sequenced by immunoSEQ multiplex PCR; TCRdb stores in-frame clones only, minus some. Its listing shows tens of thousands of clones. The sequenced sample was PBMCs. The source of these receptors is a young woman in good health and CMV-seropositive.

This rearrangement joins TRBV5-1 to TRBJ2-4; 7 bases map to TRBD2. Germline values: CDR1 SGHRS, CDR2 YFSETQ. The CDR3 has 15 amino acids. The V and J ends lost 4 bases and 0 bases, in that order; junction bases with no gene match: 4. CDR3 loop: CASSDPGGAKNIQYF. CDR3 in DNA: TGCGCCAGCAGCGACCCGGGGGGAGCCAAAAACATTCAGTACTTC.

The chain is built from TRBV27 and TRBJ2-3, with 7 positions matching TRBD1. CDR3 length equals 16 residues. With 8 bases clipped from V and 1 base from J, the junction kept 12 bases outside the gene matches. Germline V gene lookup returns CDR1 MNHEY and CDR2 SMNVEV (reference sequence). The CDR3 protein is CASGRFLGGGTDTQYF. CDR3 nucleotides: TGTGCCAGCGGAAGATTTCTAGGGGGCGGCACAGATACGCAGTATTTT.

The CDR3 coding sequence is TGCGCCAGCAGCCCAGGCGGGGTTCGTGGCTACACCTTC. Translating gives CASSPGGVRGYTF. This chain joins TRBV10-1 and TRBJ1-2, with D uncertain. Trimming stripped 6 bases from V and 7 bases from J, with 15 bases between. Per the germline V gene, CDR1 is WNHNN and CDR2 is SYGVQD (reference sequence). This CDR3 is built from 13 residues.

V usage is TRBV11-2 and J usage is TRBJ2-7; the match to TRBD2 covers 9 bases. With V trimmed by 4 bases and J by 5 bases, 9 bases remained unmatched. The germline CDR1 and CDR2 sequences are SGHAT and FQNNGV. CDR3 size: 15 residues. The CDR3: CASSYQGLAGDEQYF. For the CDR3, the DNA is TGTGCCAGCAGCTACCAGGGACTAGCCGGCGACGAGCAGTACTTC.

The rearrangement joins TRBV5-1 to TRBJ2-5; tentatively, D is TRBD2 (6 bases). The J call is in doubt because the DNA end fits TRBJ2-7 better. The germline gives CDR1 SGHRS, CDR2 YFSETQ. CDR3 length equals 13 residues. CDR3 residues: CASGPGGAYEQYF. CDR3 bases: TGCGCCAGCGGTCCCGGCGGGGCCTACGAGCAGTACTTC.

The chain couples TRBV19 to TRBJ1-5; D remains ambiguous. Deletions cut 3 bases from V and 7 bases from J, with 13 bases between. Germline CDR1 reads LNHDA; CDR2 reads SQIVND (reference sequence). The CDR3 sequence is 14 residues long. The DNA for the CDR3 is TGTGCCAGTAGTATGAGGAGGGTGGGCCAGCCCCAGCATTTT. It specifies CASSMRRVGQPQHF.

A remark on this clone: Other DNA sequences in the same sample also yield this CDR3. The chain uses TRBV11-2 and TRBJ1-2; TRBD1 matches 8 bases. This CDR3 is built from 15 residues. J gave up 4 bases and V 4 bases, and 8 bases lay outside the gene matches. The germline V gene encodes CDR1 SGHAT and CDR2 FQNNGV. CDR3 amino acids: CASSSKQGVLYGYTF. CDR3 nucleotide sequence: TGTGCCAGCAGCTCAAAACAGGGGGTACTCTATGGCTACACCTTC.

V and J are TRBV11-3 and TRBJ2-3; D may be TRBD2 (6 bases). The CDR3 consists of 14 residues. Trimming removed 5 bases at V and 1 base at J, with 10 bases between. Looked up from germline, CDR1 is SGHNT and CDR2 is YENEEA. The DNA of the CDR3 is TGTGCCAGCAGCCAGGGACTCCGCACAGATACGCAGTATTTT. It encodes CASSQGLRTDTQYF.

The chain recombines TRBV30 with TRBJ2-7; D is undetermined. Germline values: CDR1 GTSNPN, CDR2 SVGIG (reference sequence). The ends were cut back, 1 base at V and 6 bases at J, with 7 bases in the middle. This CDR3 spans 11 amino acids. The CDR3 coding sequence is TGTGCCTGGAGTGGTCGTCTCGAGCAGTACTTC. Translated: CAWSGRLEQYF.

The chain is built from TRBV10-3 and TRBJ1-5; maybe TRBD1 (5 bases). The CDR3 spans 14 residues. The germline V gene has CDR1 ENHRY and CDR2 SYGVKD. V lost 5 bases to trimming and J lost 2 bases, with 10 bases between them. In DNA, the CDR3 is TGTGCCATCAGTCAGGGTGAGGGCAATCAGCCCCAGCATTTT. Translation gives CAISQGEGNQPQHF.

This chain uses TRBV5-1 with TRBJ2-5; 7 positions agree with TRBD2. The CDR3 loop spans 14 amino acids. V shed 7 bases and J 4 bases; nucleotides not matched to a gene: 10. Germline-derived CDR1 and CDR2 are SGHRS and YFSETQ. This chain's CDR3 is CASCRTSNRETQYF. For the CDR3, the DNA is TGCGCCAGCTGCAGGACTAGTAATCGAGAGACCCAGTACTTC.

The chain employs TRBV5-8 and TRBJ2-5, with no clear D. The V and J ends lost 1 base and 5 bases respectively, with 21 bases between them. Germline values: CDR1 SGHTS, CDR2 YDEGEE. The CDR3 runs 17 residues. The CDR3 coding sequence is TGTGCCAGCAGCTTGATGTTGAGGCCTCGGATCGTCGAGACCCAGTACTTC. This sequence encodes CASSLMLRPRIVETQYF.

The chain is built from TRBV19 and TRBJ1-2, with D perhaps matching TRBD1 (5 bases). Germline assignment: CDR1 LNHDA and CDR2 SQIVND (reference sequence). This CDR3 contains 12 residues. Trimming pared 4 bases from V and 2 bases from J, leaving 5 bases between. In DNA, the CDR3 is TGTGCCAGTAGTAGACAGAACTATGGCTACACCTTC. Its translation is CASSRQNYGYTF.

The rearrangement uses TRBV29-1 and TRBJ2-2, with 7 bases lining up with TRBD1. The V gene's germline CDR1 is SQVTM and CDR2 ANQGSEA. Germline trimming cut 1 base from V and 1 base from J; bases unmatched to any gene: 3. The CDR3 is 15 residues long. CDR3 loop: CSVEGGTENTGELFF. CDR3 nucleotide sequence: TGCAGCGTTGAAGGTGGGACAGAGAACACCGGGGAGCTGTTTTTT.

The J gene is TRBJ1-4, the V gene TRBV7-9; D is perhaps TRBD1 (5 bases). The length of the CDR3 is 14 residues. The germline V gene encodes CDR1 SEHNR and CDR2 FQNEAQ (reference sequence). With 5 bases removed from V and 4 bases from J, the gap between germline ends came to 11 bases. CDR3 coding DNA: TGTGCCAGCAGCGATACAGGTGGTAATGAAAAACTGTTTTTT. Residues: CASSDTGGNEKLFF.

The V and J genes are TRBV2 and TRBJ2-3; D is perhaps TRBD2 (6 bases). Germline V gene data show CDR1 as SNHLY and CDR2 as FYNNEI. Deletions cut 6 bases from V and 7 bases from J, with 11 bases between. CDR3 length equals 12 residues. CDR3 sequence (DNA): TGTGCCAGCAGCGGAGGGGTTTATACGCAGTATTTT. As protein: CASSGGVYTQYF.

This chain joins TRBV5-1 and TRBJ2-1; perhaps TRBD1 as D (6 bases). Trimming took 4 bases from V and 4 from J, leaving 15 bases between them. CDR1 SGHRS and CDR2 YFSETQ come from the germline V gene. This CDR3 is built from 15 residues. The CDR3 nucleotides read TGCGCCAGCAGCACAAGACAGGTCCGGTACAATGAGCAGTTCTTC. Encoded protein: CASSTRQVRYNEQFF.

The chain couples TRBV5-4 to TRBJ2-1; TRBD2 agrees at 10 bases. Unmatched junction bases numbered 7, after V lost 3 bases and J lost 7 bases. Germline V CDR1 and CDR2: SGHNT, YYREEE (reference sequence). The length of the CDR3 is 15 residues. The CDR3 sequence is CASSWSGGGSNEQFF. The CDR3 bases are TGTGCCAGCAGCTGGAGCGGGGGGGGATCTAATGAGCAGTTCTTC.

The chain employs TRBV19 and TRBJ2-5; D is possibly TRBD1 (6 bases). Germline V CDR1 and CDR2: LNHDA, SQIVND (reference sequence). The CDR3 is made up of 16 amino acids. V lost 1 base to trimming and J lost 4 bases, with 16 bases between them. The CDR3 DNA is TGTGCCAGTAGTATAGGGTACAGGGTCAGGGGAGAGACCCAGTACTTC. This sequence encodes CASSIGYRVRGETQYF. The full variable domain, in which reference TRBV19 and TRBJ2-5 provide the parts outside the CDR3, is DGGITQSPKYLFRKEGQNVTLSCEQNLNHDAMYWYRQDPGQGLRLIYYSQIVNDFQKGDIAEGYSVSREKKESFPLTVTSAQKNPTAFYLCASSIGYRVRGETQYFGPGTRLLVL.

This rearrangement joins TRBV5-1 to TRBJ1-1; 9 nucleotides line up with TRBD1. V was clipped by 4 bases and J by 1 base; unmatched bases: 5. Germline CDR1 SGHRS, CDR2 YFSETQ. The CDR3 has 15 residues. As DNA, the CDR3 is TGCGCCAGCAGCCCGGACAGGGGCGGGAACACTGAAGCTTTCTTT. Translating gives CASSPDRGGNTEAFF.

The chain recombines TRBV4-1 with TRBJ2-3; 7 bases agree with TRBD1. CDR3 length: 15 amino acids. The ends lost 1 base at V and 2 bases at J; junction bases unmatched: 3. In germline, CDR1 is MGHRA, CDR2 YSYEKL. The CDR3 DNA is TGCGCCAGCAGCCAAGGGACAGGTTTCACAGATACGCAGTATTTT. Translation: CASSQGTGFTDTQYF.